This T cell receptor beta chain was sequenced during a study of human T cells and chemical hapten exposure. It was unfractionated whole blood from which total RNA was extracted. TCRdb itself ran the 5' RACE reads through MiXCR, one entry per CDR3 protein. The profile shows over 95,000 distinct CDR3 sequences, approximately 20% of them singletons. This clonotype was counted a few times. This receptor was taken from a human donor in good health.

CDR3 loop: CAWKGDLDIQYF. In DNA form, the CDR3 reads TGTGCCTGGAAAGGGGACCTGGACATTCAGTACTTC. The chain joins TRBV30 to TRBJ2-4; D might be TRBD1 or TRBD2, each matching 5 bases. Germline V CDR1 and CDR2: GTSNPN, SVGIG (reference sequence). The ends were cut back, 4 bases at V and 8 bases at J, with 12 bases in the middle. This CDR3 has 12 residues.